This entry lists 15 T cell receptor beta chains sequenced from one sample in a study of T-cell reconstitution after alpha-beta-depleted transplantation in children. This sample's TCRbeta library carried unique molecular identifier barcodes. TCRdb re-derived calls from the PCR reads in MiXCR, one entry per CDR3 protein. The table lists approximately 1,000,000 distinct CDR3 sequences, about 29% of them singletons. The specimen was PBMCs, mostly from graft donor cells, collected 360 days after TCRalphabeta/CD19-depleted stem cell transplant. These receptors all stem from a boy in the first two years of life who had a stem cell transplant for SCID, so the T cells may come from the graft donor.

The table lists this clonotype with a few counts. The rearrangement uses TRBV10-3 and TRBJ2-3, with D possibly matching TRBD1 (6 bases). Per germline, CDR1 ENHRY and CDR2 SYGVKD. This CDR3 is built from 15 residues. V dropped 3 bases and J dropped 4 bases, with 14 bases sitting between them. This CDR3 reads CAISDPPRGADTQYF. The CDR3 coding sequence is TGTGCCATCAGTGACCCCCCCAGGGGAGCAGATACGCAGTATTTT.

The DNA for the CDR3 is TGTGCCAGCAGTTTGAACGGACAAGGGGCCTCCTACGAGCAGTACTTC. Its translation is CASSLNGQGASYEQYF. This chain links TRBV27 with TRBJ2-7; D possibly corresponds to TRBD1 (5 bases). V dropped 3 bases and J dropped 0 bases, with 15 bases sitting between them. CDR3 length: 16 amino acids. Germline lookup yields CDR1 MNHEY and CDR2 SMNVEV (reference sequence).

V gene TRBV7-8 combines with J gene TRBJ2-7; D not certain. The V and J ends lost 5 bases and 2 bases respectively, with 13 bases between them. CDR1 is SGHVS, CDR2 FQNEAQ, per germline. The CDR3 is 14 residues long. Here the CDR3 DNA reads TGTGCCAGCAGCGCCCGGCTGACGCCCTACGAGCAGTACTTC. Residues: CASSARLTPYEQYF.

The chain joins TRBV10-2 to TRBJ2-5, with 7 nucleotides matching TRBD1. Germline lookup yields CDR1 WSHSY and CDR2 SAAADI. The CDR3 runs to 12 residues. J was trimmed by 3 bases and V by 10 bases; bases with no gene match: 5. The CDR3 DNA reads TGCGCCATTGGTCAGGGGGAAGAGACCCAGTACTTC. Protein: CAIGQGEETQYF.

The chain couples TRBV5-6 to TRBJ2-5, with 10 bases lining up with TRBD1. The length of the CDR3 is 19 residues. Germline assignment: CDR1 SGHDT and CDR2 YYEEEE. J was trimmed by 0 bases and V by 0 bases; bases with no gene match: 11. The CDR3 bases are TGTGCCAGCAGCTTGGGGAGGGACAGGGGCCTCCTCTACCAAGAGACCCAGTACTTC. Protein: CASSLGRDRGLLYQETQYF.

The V and J genes are TRBV6-2 or TRBV6-3 and TRBJ1-1; the D is unclear. CDR3 length equals 13 residues. V lost 2 bases and J 6 bases, leaving 10 bases between the germline ends. Germline CDR1 MNHEY, CDR2 SVGEGT. CDR3 nucleotides: TGTGCCAGCAGTTACGCTGGGAATCCTGAAGCTTTCTTT. Encoded protein: CASSYAGNPEAFF.

This rearrangement joins TRBV12-3 or TRBV12-4 to TRBJ2-5; TRBD2 matches 7 bases. V trimming: 5 bases; J trimming: 3 bases; junction bases outside the gene matches: 15. This CDR3 has 17 amino acids. The CDR3 is CASSPMGGGPWEETQYF. CDR3 DNA sequence: TGTGCCAGCAGTCCGATGGGGGGAGGGCCGTGGGAAGAGACCCAGTACTTC.

The chain employs TRBV6-5 and TRBJ2-1; a possible D gene is TRBD1 (6 bases). V dropped 3 bases and J dropped 4 bases, with 13 bases sitting between them. Per germline, CDR1 MNHEY and CDR2 SVGAGI. The CDR3 spans 15 residues. In nucleotides, the CDR3 is TGTGCCAGCAGTTATGAGCAGGGGAGATACAATGAGCAGTTCTTC. Translation gives CASSYEQGRYNEQFF.

This clonotype was found a few times. J is TRBJ1-5 and V is TRBV27; TRBD1 might be the D (6 bases). The CDR3 is 15 residues long. Germline loops: CDR1 MNHEY, CDR2 SMNVEV (reference sequence). The ends were cut back, 5 bases at V and 5 bases at J, with 16 bases in the middle. This CDR3 is CASSVRGGLDQPQHF. The DNA for the CDR3 is TGTGCCAGCAGTGTGCGGGGGGGCCTGGATCAGCCCCAGCATTTT.

V usage is TRBV12-3 or TRBV12-4 and J usage is TRBJ2-1; D is uncertain. The CDR3 is made up of 12 amino acids. The V end lost 4 bases, the J end lost 10 bases, and 11 bases lay between the germline ends. Here the CDR3 DNA reads TGTGCCAGCAGTTCCCCCGTTTACGAGCAGTTCTTC. Its protein is CASSSPVYEQFF.

The J gene is TRBJ2-5, the V gene TRBV20-1; weak D call: TRBD2 (6 bases). This CDR3 region has 15 residues. In germline, CDR1 is DFQATT, CDR2 SNEGSKA (reference sequence). Trimming took off 3 bases at V and 1 base at J, with 15 bases between the two ends. The CDR3, as DNA: TGCAGTGCTAGCCTACCAACTAGCCCCCAAGAGACCCAGTACTTC. Translation gives CSASLPTSPQETQYF.

In its sample, this clonotype was seen a few times. This chain connects TRBV7-6 to TRBJ2-1, with 8 bases identical to TRBD1. The CDR3 is 13 residues long. From germline, CDR1 is SGHVS and CDR2 FNYEAQ. V trimming: 4 bases; J trimming: 7 bases; junction bases outside the gene matches: 3. The CDR3 loop is CASSSYRGNEQFF. The DNA for the CDR3 is TGTGCCAGCAGCTCGTACAGGGGGAATGAGCAGTTCTTC.

The chain recombines TRBV5-6 with TRBJ2-3; no definite D call. The V end was cut by 6 bases, the J end by 2 bases, with 10 bases between. This CDR3 comprises 13 residues. Germline V gene sequence: CDR1 SGHDT, CDR2 YYEEEE. The CDR3 sequence: CASKSSYTDTQYF. CDR3 coding DNA: TGTGCCAGCAAGTCCAGCTACACAGATACGCAGTATTTT.

The chain uses TRBV30 and TRBJ2-7; 9 bases are a match to TRBD2. V gave up 5 bases and J gave up 0 bases; unmatched junction bases: 5. The length of the CDR3 is 14 residues. The germline CDR1 and CDR2 sequences are GTSNPN and SVGIG (reference sequence). CDR3 residues: CAWGRGGSSYEQYF. CDR3 nucleotide sequence: TGTGCCTGGGGGCGGGGGGGCAGCTCCTACGAGCAGTACTTC.

This clonotype was seen more than once but under ten times. The V and J genes are TRBV12-3 or TRBV12-4 and TRBJ2-1; 8 bases line up with TRBD1. There are 15 residues in the CDR3. Trimming removed 5 bases from V and 6 bases from J; junction bases left unmatched: 9. CDR3 bases: TGTGCCAGCAGTCCTGACAGGGGTGGGGGCAATGAGCAGTTCTTC. Amino acids: CASSPDRGGGNEQFF.